One and the same sample provided the 8 T cell receptor beta chains below, sequenced in a study of cytomegalovirus exposure and HLA in healthy donors. Primers for the PCR totalled 60 Vbeta and 13 Jbeta. Profiling relied on immunoSEQ multiplex PCR, and the TCRdb table lists in-frame clones only, not all of them. Its listing shows about 110,000 clones. The sample was PBMCs. The receptor source for this set is a man aged 35 to 55 in good health and CMV-seropositive.

The chain uses TRBV5-4 and TRBJ2-6; TRBD1 matches 9 bases. Trimming at V came to 4 bases and at J to 0 bases, leaving 14 bases not matched to a gene. The germline gives CDR1 SGHNT, CDR2 YYREEE (reference sequence). The CDR3 extends over 20 amino acids. CDR3 coding DNA: TGTGCCAGCAGCAAAAACTACCGGGACAGGGACCACTCTGGGGCCAACGTCCTGACTTTC. This encodes CASSKNYRDRDHSGANVLTF.

The rearrangement links TRBV9 to TRBJ1-1, with D unresolved. Germline loops: CDR1 SGDLS, CDR2 YYNGEE. CDR3 length equals 15 residues. V dropped 4 bases and J dropped 4 bases, with 17 bases sitting between them. Here the CDR3 reads CASSHLNGVITEAFF. For the CDR3, the DNA is TGTGCCAGCAGCCACCTTAACGGGGTTATCACTGAAGCTTTCTTT.

This CDR3 reads CASSANSGTGFYGYTF. Written as DNA, the CDR3 is TGTGCCAGCAGTGCCAACTCAGGGACAGGGTTTTATGGCTACACCTTC. The rearrangement uses TRBV25-1 and TRBJ1-2; the match to TRBD1 covers 9 bases. CDR3 length: 16 amino acids. V was pared by 4 bases and J by 5 bases, with 11 bases of the junction left unmatched. In germline, CDR1 is MGHDK, CDR2 SYGVNS.

The chain combines TRBV7-9 with TRBJ1-5; D call uncertain. This CDR3 is built from 15 residues. The germline V and J ends were trimmed by 5 bases and 1 base, with 12 bases remaining between them. CDR1 and CDR2 from the germline V gene are SEHNR and FQNEAQ (reference sequence). This CDR3 reads CASSRGPTSNQPQHF. CDR3 nucleotide sequence: TGTGCCAGCAGCCGTGGGCCTACCAGCAATCAGCCCCAGCATTTT.

The CDR3 spells CASSLGDRSNTEAFF. DNA for the CDR3: TGTGCCAGCAGCTTGGGAGACAGAAGCAACACTGAAGCTTTCTTT. V gene TRBV5-4 combines with J gene TRBJ1-1, with D perhaps TRBD1 (5 bases). Germline CDR1 reads SGHNT; CDR2 reads YYREEE (reference sequence). There are 15 residues in the CDR3. The V and J ends lost 0 bases and 2 bases respectively, with 11 bases between them.

The J gene is TRBJ1-1, the V gene TRBV6-5; 9 bases match TRBD1. In germline, CDR1 is MNHEY, CDR2 SVGAGI. This CDR3 contains 15 residues. V lost 6 bases, J lost 3 bases, and 8 bases stayed unmatched. The CDR3: CASRPGQGRYTEAFF. CDR3 nucleotides: TGTGCCAGCAGGCCGGGACAGGGTAGGTACACTGAAGCTTTCTTT.

The chain is built from TRBV28 and TRBJ1-2; possible D gene TRBD1, 5 bases. The V gene's germline CDR1 is MDHEN and CDR2 SYDVKM. CDR3 length: 15 residues. V was cut by 7 bases and J by 5 bases, with 20 bases left in between. CDR3 bases: TGTGCCAGCACTTACTCCCGGGGGAGAGGATATGGCTACACCTTC. It codes for CASTYSRGRGYGYTF.

The rearrangement uses TRBV5-1 and TRBJ2-2, with 7 bases fitting TRBD1. V dropped 4 bases and J dropped 6; count of bases not matched to a gene: 6. Germline V gene data show CDR1 as SGHRS and CDR2 as YFSETQ. This CDR3 has 14 residues. CDR3 DNA sequence: TGCGCCAGCAGCACAGGGGAATTGGCCGGGGAGCTGTTTTTT. Amino acids: CASSTGELAGELFF.